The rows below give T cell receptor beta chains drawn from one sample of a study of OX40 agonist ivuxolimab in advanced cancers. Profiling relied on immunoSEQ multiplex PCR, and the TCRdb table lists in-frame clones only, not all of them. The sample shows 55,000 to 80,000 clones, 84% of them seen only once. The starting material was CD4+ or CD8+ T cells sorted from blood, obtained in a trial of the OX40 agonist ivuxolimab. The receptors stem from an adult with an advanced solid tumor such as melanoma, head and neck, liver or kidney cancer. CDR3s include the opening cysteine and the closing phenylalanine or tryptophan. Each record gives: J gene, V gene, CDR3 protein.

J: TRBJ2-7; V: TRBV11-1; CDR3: CASSSLAGGRYEQYF
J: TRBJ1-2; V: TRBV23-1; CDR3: CASSSTGDGGNYGYTF
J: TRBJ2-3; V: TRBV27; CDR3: CASSKTPGGGGKDTQYF
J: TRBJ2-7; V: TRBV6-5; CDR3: CASSYGSGEREQYF
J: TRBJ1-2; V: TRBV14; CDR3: CASSQETAGIRGGYTF
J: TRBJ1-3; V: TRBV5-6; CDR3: CASSLRQGVGTIYF
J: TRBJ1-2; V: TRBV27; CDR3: CASSLGGHGAGYTF
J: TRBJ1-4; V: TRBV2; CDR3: CASSDREVYEKLFF
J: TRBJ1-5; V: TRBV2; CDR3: CASSATGGTQPQHF
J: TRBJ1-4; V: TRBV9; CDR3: CASSLMGSDEKLFF
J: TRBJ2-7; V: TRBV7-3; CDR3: CASSPAGTEDEQYF
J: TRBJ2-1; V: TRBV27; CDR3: CASSSWTVDNEQFF
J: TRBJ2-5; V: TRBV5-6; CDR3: CASSSTLETQYF
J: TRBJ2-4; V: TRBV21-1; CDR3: CASILPVAKNIQYF
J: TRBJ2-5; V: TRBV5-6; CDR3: CASSPRQGWETQYF
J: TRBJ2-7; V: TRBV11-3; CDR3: CASSFRLTGARFIYEQYF
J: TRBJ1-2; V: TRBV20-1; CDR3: CSARGGGYTF
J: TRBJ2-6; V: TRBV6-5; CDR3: CASSYSSGANVLTF
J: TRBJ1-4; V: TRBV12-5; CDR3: CASGLGTATNEKLFF
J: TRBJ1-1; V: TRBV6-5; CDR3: CASSYSLGTANTEAFF
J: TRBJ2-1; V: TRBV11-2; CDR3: CASSFGLNPTYNEQFF
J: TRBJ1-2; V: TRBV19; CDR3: CASSIVRTDGYTF
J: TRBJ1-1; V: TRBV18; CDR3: CASSRAFNTEAFF
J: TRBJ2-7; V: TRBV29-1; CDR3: CSVPDTMPPWGEQYF
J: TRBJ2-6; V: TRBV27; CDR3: CASSWGVSGANVLTF
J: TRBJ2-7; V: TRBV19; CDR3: CASGAGEYEQYF